A single sample is the source of the 18 T cell receptor beta chains below, sequenced in a study of beta chain features in type 1 diabetes. Investigators reverse transcribed all isolated RNA, so they sequenced expressed TCRB transcripts. Measured with immunoSEQ multiplex PCR; TCRdb has only the in-frame clones, and not every one. The sample shows around 500,000 clones, about 30% of them seen only once. What was sequenced was naive CD4+ T cells from blood. The source of these receptors is a man aged 18 to 35 in good health.

A word on this clone: An end of the junction differs from the germline gene, which may be a read error. The chain is built from TRBV16 and TRBJ2-7, with D unclear. Germline V gene lookup returns CDR1 KGHSY and CDR2 FQNENV. The CDR3 has 11 residues. The CDR3 DNA sequence: TGTGCCAGCAGCCAAGCAGACGAACGATCCTTC. Translating gives CASSQADERSF.

The sample holds one count of this clone. The same CDR3 can be traced to other DNA sequences in this sample. The V and J genes are TRBV5-1 and TRBJ2-5; TRBD1 might be the D (5 bases). The V gene lost 0 bases and the J gene lost 2 bases, with 8 bases spanning the gap. There are 14 residues in the CDR3. Per germline, CDR1 SGHRS and CDR2 YFSETQ. DNA for the CDR3: TGCGCCAGCAGCTTGGGGGGCGTACAAGAGACCCAGTACTTC. Its translation: CASSLGGVQETQYF. Supplemented by reference TRBV5-1 and TRBJ2-5, the full variable domain reads KAGVTQTPRYLIKTRGQQVTLSCSPISGHRSVSWYQQTPGQGLQFLFEYFSETQRNKGNFPGRFSGRQFSNSRSEMNVSTLELGDSALYLCASSLGGVQETQYFGPGTRLLVL.

The gene calls are TRBV6-5 and TRBJ2-5; 10 bases fit TRBD2. J was trimmed by 2 bases and V by 3 bases; bases with no gene match: 6. This CDR3 has 16 amino acids. Germline values: CDR1 MNHEY, CDR2 SVGAGI. The CDR3 sequence is CASSYSGRTRQETQYF. In nucleotides, the CDR3 is TGTGCCAGCAGTTATAGCGGGAGGACTAGACAAGAGACCCAGTACTTC.

This clone was detected a few times. The chain uses TRBV30 and TRBJ1-1; 7 positions match TRBD1. This CDR3 has 13 residues. Trimming at V came to 4 bases and at J to 4 bases, leaving 6 bases not matched to a gene. Germline values: CDR1 GTSNPN, CDR2 SVGIG (reference sequence). DNA for the CDR3: TGTGCCTGGACGGGCAGGGGGAGCACTGAAGCTTTCTTT. It translates to CAWTGRGSTEAFF.

The V gene is TRBV30, the J gene TRBJ1-5; 8 bases map to TRBD1. V trimming: 5 bases; J trimming: 6 bases; junction bases outside the gene matches: 6. Per germline, CDR1 GTSNPN and CDR2 SVGIG (reference sequence). The CDR3 runs to 13 residues. The CDR3 protein is CAWSQGAAQPQHF. In nucleotides, the CDR3 is TGTGCCTGGTCCCAGGGGGCGGCTCAGCCCCAGCATTTT.

This clone appeared a few times. The chain is built from TRBV29-1 and TRBJ2-3; 10 nucleotides agree with TRBD1. Per germline, CDR1 SQVTM and CDR2 ANQGSEA. The CDR3 runs to 13 residues. V was clipped by 4 bases and J by 5 bases; unmatched bases: 3. The CDR3 DNA sequence: TGCAGCGTTGCCCGGACAGGGGGAGATACGCAGTATTTT. Its protein product is CSVARTGGDTQYF.

As DNA, the CDR3 is TGTGCCTGGGGTTGGGAGATCACCGGGGAGCTGTTTTTT. Protein product: CAWGWEITGELFF. This chain connects TRBV30 to TRBJ2-2, with a weak D call TRBD2 (5 bases). The germline V gene encodes CDR1 GTSNPN and CDR2 SVGIG (reference sequence). V lost 5 bases and J 4 bases, leaving 11 bases between the germline ends. The CDR3 extends over 13 amino acids. Full variable domain (missing parts from reference TRBV30 and TRBJ2-2): SQTIHQWPATLVQPVGSPLSLECTVEGTSNPNLYWYRQAAGRGLQLLFYSVGIGQISSEVPQNLSASRPQDRQFILSSKKLLLSDSGFYLCAWGWEITGELFFGEGSRLTVL.

The CDR3 here is CASSAGLREGMNTEAFF. CDR3 bases: TGTGCCAGCAGCGCGGGACTCCGAGAAGGGATGAACACTGAAGCTTTCTTT. This chain uses TRBV9 with TRBJ1-1, with D perhaps matching TRBD1 (5 bases). Looked up from germline, CDR1 is SGDLS and CDR2 is YYNGEE. This CDR3 has 17 amino acids. The germline V and J ends were trimmed by 3 bases and 0 bases, with 18 bases remaining between them.

The gene calls are TRBV6-1 and TRBJ2-7; 11 bases fit TRBD2. V shed 1 base and J 5 bases; nucleotides not matched to a gene: 1. This CDR3 is 14 amino acids long. Looked up from germline, CDR1 is MNHNS and CDR2 is SASEGT. The CDR3 region has the DNA TGTGCCAGCAGTGAAGTACTAGCGGGAGACGAGCAGTACTTC. This translates into CASSEVLAGDEQYF.

CDR3 DNA: TGTGCCAGCAGCCTACTTACAAACACCGGGGAGCTGTTTTTT. Its protein is CASSLLTNTGELFF. The chain joins TRBV7-2 to TRBJ2-2; D is unclear. This CDR3 has 14 residues. Germline loops: CDR1 SGHTA, CDR2 FQGNSA. V lost 5 bases and J lost 2, with 9 bases in between.

The CDR3, as DNA: TGCAGCGCCGCCAAGACTAGCCAAAACAATGAGCAGTTCTTC. This codes for CSAAKTSQNNEQFF. The V gene is TRBV29-1, the J gene TRBJ2-1; 7 bases match TRBD2. With 7 bases clipped from V and 5 bases from J, the junction kept 11 bases outside the gene matches. CDR3 length equals 14 residues. In germline, CDR1 is SQVTM, CDR2 ANQGSEA.

The rearrangement uses TRBV9 and TRBJ2-5, with D unresolved. The CDR3 sequence is 11 residues long. The germline V gene encodes CDR1 SGDLS and CDR2 YYNGEE. V was pared by 3 bases and J by 2 bases, with 2 bases between. The CDR3 spells CASSGQETQYF. For the CDR3, the DNA is TGTGCCAGCAGCGGACAAGAGACCCAGTACTTC.

The chain is built from TRBV11-2 and TRBJ2-1; D call uncertain. This CDR3 has 15 amino acids. The germline V gene encodes CDR1 SGHAT and CDR2 FQNNGV. The germline V and J ends were trimmed by 7 bases and 0 bases, with 13 bases remaining between them. CDR3 bases: TGTGCCAGCACCTCGACTCTCCCCTCCTACAATGAGCAGTTCTTC. Translated: CASTSTLPSYNEQFF. Supplemented by reference TRBV11-2 and TRBJ2-1, the full variable domain reads EAGVAQSPRYKIIEKRQSVAFWCNPISGHATLYWYQQILGQGPKLLIQFQNNGVVDDSQLPKDRFSAERLKGVDSTLKIQPAKLEDSAVYLCASTSTLPSYNEQFFGPGTRLTVL.

V gene TRBV9 combines with J gene TRBJ2-3; TRBD2 matches at 8 bases. This CDR3 is built from 14 residues. From germline, CDR1 is SGDLS and CDR2 YYNGEE. V trimming: 6 bases; J trimming: 3 bases; junction bases outside the gene matches: 6. In DNA form, the CDR3 reads TGTGCCAGCACCCCAGCGGGAGAGACAGATACGCAGTATTTT. Protein sequence: CASTPAGETDTQYF.

The CDR3 reads CASSYSFSMEYEKLFF. CDR3 in DNA: TGTGCCAGCAGTTACTCTTTCTCCATGGAGTATGAAAAACTGTTTTTT. This rearrangement joins TRBV6-5 to TRBJ1-4, with D uncertain. The length of the CDR3 is 16 residues. Trimming shortened V by 0 bases and J by 6 bases, and 14 bases separated the two germline ends. Germline CDR1 MNHEY, CDR2 SVGAGI.

The V and J genes are TRBV30 and TRBJ1-1; D uncertain. The CDR3 has 15 residues. V was shortened by 5 bases and J by 2 bases, with 18 bases between the two germline ends. Germline assignment: CDR1 GTSNPN and CDR2 SVGIG (reference sequence). The CDR3 bases are TGTGCCTGGCAACGCCTTTTTCGGGCCAACACTGAAGCTTTCTTT. The encoded protein is CAWQRLFRANTEAFF.

This rearrangement joins TRBV4-3 to TRBJ2-1, with 9 bases lining up with TRBD2. The trim removed 4 bases at V and 6 bases at J, leaving 7 bases unmatched. Germline V gives CDR1 LGHNA, CDR2 YSLEER. This CDR3 region has 15 residues. The DNA for the CDR3 is TGCGCCAGCAGCCTTAGCGGGAGTGGGGTCAATGAGCAGTTCTTC. Translation gives CASSLSGSGVNEQFF.

The rearrangement uses TRBV7-9 and TRBJ2-7; D may be TRBD2 (5 bases). Trimming stripped 7 bases from V and 6 bases from J, with 19 bases between. The CDR3 extends over 14 amino acids. The germline V gene encodes CDR1 SEHNR and CDR2 FQNEAQ (reference sequence). DNA for the CDR3: TGTGCCAGCACCAGTGGGTGGGAGATGGCCGAGCAGTACTTC. The encoded protein is CASTSGWEMAEQYF.